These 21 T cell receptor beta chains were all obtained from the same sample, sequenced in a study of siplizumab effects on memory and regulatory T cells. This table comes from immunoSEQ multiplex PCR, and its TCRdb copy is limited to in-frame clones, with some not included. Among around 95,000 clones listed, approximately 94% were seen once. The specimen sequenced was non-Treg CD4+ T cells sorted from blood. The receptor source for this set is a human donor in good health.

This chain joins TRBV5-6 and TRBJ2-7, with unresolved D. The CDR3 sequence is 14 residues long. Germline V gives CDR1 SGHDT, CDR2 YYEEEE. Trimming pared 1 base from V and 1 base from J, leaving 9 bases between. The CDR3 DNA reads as TGTGCCAGCAGCTTGAAGATCCCATCCTACGAGCAGTACTTC. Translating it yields CASSLKIPSYEQYF.

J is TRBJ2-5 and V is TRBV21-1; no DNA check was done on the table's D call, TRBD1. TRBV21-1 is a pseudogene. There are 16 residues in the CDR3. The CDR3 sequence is CASSFRQGGFGETQYF. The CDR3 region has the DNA TGTGCCAGCAGCTTCCGACAGGGGGGCTTCGGCGAGACCCAGTACTTC.

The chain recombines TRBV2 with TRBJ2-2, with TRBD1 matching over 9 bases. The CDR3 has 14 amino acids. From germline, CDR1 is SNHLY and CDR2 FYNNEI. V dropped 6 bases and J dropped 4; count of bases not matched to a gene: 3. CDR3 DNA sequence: TGTGCCAGCAGAGTACAGGGGGCCACCGGGGAGCTGTTTTTT. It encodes CASRVQGATGELFF.

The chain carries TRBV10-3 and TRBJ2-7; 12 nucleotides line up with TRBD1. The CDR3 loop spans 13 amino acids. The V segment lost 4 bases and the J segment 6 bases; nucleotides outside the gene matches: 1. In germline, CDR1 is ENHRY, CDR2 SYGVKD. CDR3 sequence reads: CAISVGQGAEQYF. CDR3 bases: TGTGCCATCAGTGTGGGACAGGGGGCCGAGCAGTACTTC.

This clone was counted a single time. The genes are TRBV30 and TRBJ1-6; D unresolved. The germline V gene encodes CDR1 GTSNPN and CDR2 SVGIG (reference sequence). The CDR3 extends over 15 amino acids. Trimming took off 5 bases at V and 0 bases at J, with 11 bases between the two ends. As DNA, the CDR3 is TGTGCCTGGGAGGTACTAAACTCCTATAATTCACCCCTCCACTTT. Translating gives CAWEVLNSYNSPLHF. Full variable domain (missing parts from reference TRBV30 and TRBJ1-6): SQTIHQWPATLVQPVGSPLSLECTVEGTSNPNLYWYRQAAGRGLQLLFYSVGIGQISSEVPQNLSASRPQDRQFILSSKKLLLSDSGFYLCAWEVLNSYNSPLHFGNGTRLTVT.

For the CDR3, the DNA is TGCGCCAGCAGCCGAGGCCTTCCGGGACTAGCGGGCGATACGCAGTATTTT. Its translation is CASSRGLPGLAGDTQYF. The genes are TRBV4-1 and TRBJ2-3, with 12 bases fitting TRBD2. Trimming cost V 4 bases and J 6 bases; bases outside gene matches: 11. Germline CDR1 MGHRA, CDR2 YSYEKL. This CDR3 comprises 17 residues.

The CDR3 DNA sequence: TGTGCCAGCCGCCGGGTGTACTCTGGAAACACCATATATTTT. Amino acids: CASRRVYSGNTIYF. The J gene is TRBJ1-3, the V gene TRBV6-1; D ambiguous. Per germline, CDR1 MNHNS and CDR2 SASEGT. The V gene lost 8 bases and the J gene lost 0 bases, with 11 bases spanning the gap. This CDR3 is 14 amino acids long.

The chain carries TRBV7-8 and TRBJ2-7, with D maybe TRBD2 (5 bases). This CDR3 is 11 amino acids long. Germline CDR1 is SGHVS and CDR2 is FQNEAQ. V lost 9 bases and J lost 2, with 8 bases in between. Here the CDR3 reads CASGLTYEQYF. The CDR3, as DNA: TGTGCCAGTGGACTTACCTACGAGCAGTACTTC.

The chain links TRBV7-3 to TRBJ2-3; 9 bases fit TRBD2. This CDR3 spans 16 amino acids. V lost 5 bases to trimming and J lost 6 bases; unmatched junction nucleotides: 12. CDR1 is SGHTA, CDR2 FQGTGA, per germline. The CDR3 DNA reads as TGTGCCAGCAGCCCGCTAGCGGGACAGAGGCGGGATACGCAGTATTTT. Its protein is CASSPLAGQRRDTQYF.

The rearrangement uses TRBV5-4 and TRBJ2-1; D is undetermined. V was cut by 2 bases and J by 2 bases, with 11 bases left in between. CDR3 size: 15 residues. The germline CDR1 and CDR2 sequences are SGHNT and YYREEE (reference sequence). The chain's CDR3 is CASSFGSSTYNEQFF. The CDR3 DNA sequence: TGTGCCAGCAGCTTTGGTAGTAGCACCTACAATGAGCAGTTCTTC.

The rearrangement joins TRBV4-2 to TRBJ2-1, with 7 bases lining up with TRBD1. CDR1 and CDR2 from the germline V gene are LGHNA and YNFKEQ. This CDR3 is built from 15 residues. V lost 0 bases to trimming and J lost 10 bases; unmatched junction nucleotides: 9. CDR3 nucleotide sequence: TGTGCCAGCAGCCAAGATGCTAGCCCCAGGGGGGAGCAGTTCTTC. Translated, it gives CASSQDASPRGEQFF.

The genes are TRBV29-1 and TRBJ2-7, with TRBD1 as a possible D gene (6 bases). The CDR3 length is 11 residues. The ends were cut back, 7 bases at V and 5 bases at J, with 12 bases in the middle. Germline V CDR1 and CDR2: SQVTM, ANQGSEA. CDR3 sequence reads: CSARQANEQYF. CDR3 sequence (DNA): TGCAGCGCCCGACAGGCTAACGAGCAGTACTTC.

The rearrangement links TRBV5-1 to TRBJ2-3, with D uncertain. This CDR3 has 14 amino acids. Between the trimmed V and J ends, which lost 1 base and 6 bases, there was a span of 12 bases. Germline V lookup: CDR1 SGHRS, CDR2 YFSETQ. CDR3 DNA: TGCGCCAGCAGCTTGAAATTCGCCCCCGATACGCAGTATTTT. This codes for CASSLKFAPDTQYF.

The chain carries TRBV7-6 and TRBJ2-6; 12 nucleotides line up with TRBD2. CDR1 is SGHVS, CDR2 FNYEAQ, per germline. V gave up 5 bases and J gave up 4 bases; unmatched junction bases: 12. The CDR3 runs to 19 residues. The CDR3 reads CASSPKPGLAGTGANVLTF. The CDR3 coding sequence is TGTGCCAGCAGCCCTAAGCCCGGACTAGCGGGAACAGGGGCCAACGTCCTGACTTTC.

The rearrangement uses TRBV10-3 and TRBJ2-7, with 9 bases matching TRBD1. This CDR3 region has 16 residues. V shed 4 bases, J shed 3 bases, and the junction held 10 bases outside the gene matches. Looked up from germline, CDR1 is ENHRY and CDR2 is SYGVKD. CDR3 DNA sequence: TGTGCCATCAGTGCCACTTCGACAGGGGGTCACTACGAGCAGTACTTC. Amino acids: CAISATSTGGHYEQYF.

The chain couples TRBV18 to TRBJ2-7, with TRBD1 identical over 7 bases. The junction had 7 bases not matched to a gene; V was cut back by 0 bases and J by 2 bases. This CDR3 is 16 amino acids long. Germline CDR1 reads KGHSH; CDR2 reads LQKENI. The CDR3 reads CASSPPGTARPYEQYF. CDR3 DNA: TGTGCCAGCTCACCACCGGGGACAGCCAGACCCTACGAGCAGTACTTC.

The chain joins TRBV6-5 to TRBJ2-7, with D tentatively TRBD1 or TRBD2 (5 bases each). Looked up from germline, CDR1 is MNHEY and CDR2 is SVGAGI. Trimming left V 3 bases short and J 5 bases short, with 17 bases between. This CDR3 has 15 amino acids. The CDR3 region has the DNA TGTGCCAGCAGTTATAGGGGAGCGGTTTCCGACGAGCAGTACTTC. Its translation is CASSYRGAVSDEQYF.

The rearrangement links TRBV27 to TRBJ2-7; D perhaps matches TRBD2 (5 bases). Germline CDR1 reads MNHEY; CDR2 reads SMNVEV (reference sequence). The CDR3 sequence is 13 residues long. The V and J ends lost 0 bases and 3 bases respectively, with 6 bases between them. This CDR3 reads CASSLSEGYEQYF. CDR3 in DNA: TGTGCCAGCAGTTTATCTGAGGGCTACGAGCAGTACTTC.

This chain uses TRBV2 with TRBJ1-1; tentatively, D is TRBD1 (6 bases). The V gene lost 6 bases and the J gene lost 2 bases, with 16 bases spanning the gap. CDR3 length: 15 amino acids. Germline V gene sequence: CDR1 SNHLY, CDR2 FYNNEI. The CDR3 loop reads CASRLTQGPNTEAFF. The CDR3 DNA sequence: TGTGCCAGCAGGCTTACCCAGGGGCCCAACACTGAAGCTTTCTTT.

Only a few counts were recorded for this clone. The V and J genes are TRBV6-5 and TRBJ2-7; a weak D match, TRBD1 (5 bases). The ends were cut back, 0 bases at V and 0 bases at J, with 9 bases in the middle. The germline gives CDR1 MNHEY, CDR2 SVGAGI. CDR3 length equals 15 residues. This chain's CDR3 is CASSYSQGSSYEQYF. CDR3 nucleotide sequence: TGTGCCAGCAGTTACTCGCAGGGTAGCTCCTACGAGCAGTACTTC.

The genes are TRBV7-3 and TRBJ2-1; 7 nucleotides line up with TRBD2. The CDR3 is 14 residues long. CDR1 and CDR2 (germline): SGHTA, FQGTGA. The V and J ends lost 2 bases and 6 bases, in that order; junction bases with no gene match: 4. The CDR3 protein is CASSLAGVANEQFF. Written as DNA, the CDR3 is TGTGCCAGCAGCTTAGCGGGAGTAGCCAATGAGCAGTTCTTC.